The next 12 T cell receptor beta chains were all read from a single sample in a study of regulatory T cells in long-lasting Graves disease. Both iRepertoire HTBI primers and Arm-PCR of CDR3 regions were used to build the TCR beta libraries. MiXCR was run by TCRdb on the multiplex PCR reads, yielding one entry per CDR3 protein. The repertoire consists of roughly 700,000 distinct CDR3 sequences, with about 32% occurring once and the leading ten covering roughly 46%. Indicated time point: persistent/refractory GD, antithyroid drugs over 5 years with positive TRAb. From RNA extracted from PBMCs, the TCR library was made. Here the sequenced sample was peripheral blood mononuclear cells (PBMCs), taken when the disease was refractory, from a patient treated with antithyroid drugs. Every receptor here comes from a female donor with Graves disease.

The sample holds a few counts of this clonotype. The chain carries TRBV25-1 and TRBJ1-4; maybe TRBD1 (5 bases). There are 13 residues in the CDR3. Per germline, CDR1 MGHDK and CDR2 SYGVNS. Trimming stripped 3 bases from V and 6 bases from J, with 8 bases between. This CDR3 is CASSDRADEKLFF. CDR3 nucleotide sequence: TGTGCCAGCAGTGACAGGGCAGATGAAAAACTGTTTTTT.

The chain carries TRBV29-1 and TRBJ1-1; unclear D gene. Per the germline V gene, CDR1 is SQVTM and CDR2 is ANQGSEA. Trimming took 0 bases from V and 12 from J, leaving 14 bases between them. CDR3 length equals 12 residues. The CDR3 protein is CSVEDRGSVTFF. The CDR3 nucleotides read TGCAGCGTTGAAGATCGCGGGAGTGTGACTTTCTTT.

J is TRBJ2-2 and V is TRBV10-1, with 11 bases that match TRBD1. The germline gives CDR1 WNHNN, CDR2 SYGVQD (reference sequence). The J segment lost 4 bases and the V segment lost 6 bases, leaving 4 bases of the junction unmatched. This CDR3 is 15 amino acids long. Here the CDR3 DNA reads TGCGCCAGCAGACCGGGACAGGGGGGCACCGGGGAGCTGTTTTTT. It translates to CASRPGQGGTGELFF.

CDR3 in DNA: TGTGCCAGCAGCGTCCATTGGGTCTATGGCTACACCTTC. This encodes CASSVHWVYGYTF. This chain joins TRBV7-9 and TRBJ1-2; D gene unclear. The V gene lost 5 bases and the J gene lost 4 bases, with 11 bases spanning the gap. Per germline, CDR1 SEHNR and CDR2 FQNEAQ (reference sequence). This CDR3 has 13 amino acids.

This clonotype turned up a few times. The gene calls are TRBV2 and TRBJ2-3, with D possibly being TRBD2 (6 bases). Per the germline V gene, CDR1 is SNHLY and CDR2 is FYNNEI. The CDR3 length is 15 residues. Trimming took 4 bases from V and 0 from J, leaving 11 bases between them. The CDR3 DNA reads TGTGCCAGCAGTGCCCATAGCGGAAGCACAGATACGCAGTATTTT. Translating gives CASSAHSGSTDTQYF.

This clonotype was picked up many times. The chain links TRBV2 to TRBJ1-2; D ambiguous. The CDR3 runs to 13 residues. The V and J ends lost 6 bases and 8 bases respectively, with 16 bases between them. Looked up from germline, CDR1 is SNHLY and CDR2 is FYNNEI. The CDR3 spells CASRPFTALGYTF. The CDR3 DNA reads TGTGCCAGCAGGCCTTTTACAGCGTTGGGCTACACCTTC. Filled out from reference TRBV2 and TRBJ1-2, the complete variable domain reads EPEVTQTPSHQVTQMGQEVILRCVPISNHLYFYWYRQILGQKVEFLVSFYNNEISEKSEIFDDQFSVERPDGSNFTLKIRSTKLEDSAMYFCASRPFTALGYTFGSGTRLTVV.

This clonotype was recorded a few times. CDR3: CASFNTEAFF. DNA for the CDR3: TGTGCCAGCTTCAACACTGAAGCTTTCTTT. This chain connects TRBV28 to TRBJ1-1, with D uncertain. This CDR3 region has 10 residues. The germline V gene has CDR1 MDHEN and CDR2 SYDVKM. Trimming pared 8 bases from V and 2 bases from J, leaving 3 bases between.

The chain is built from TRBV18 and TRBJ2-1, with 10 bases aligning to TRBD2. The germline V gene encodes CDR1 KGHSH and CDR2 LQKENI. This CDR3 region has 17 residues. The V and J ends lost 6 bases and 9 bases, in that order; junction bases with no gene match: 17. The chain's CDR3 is CASSPAFSLAGVVEQFF. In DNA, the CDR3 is TGTGCCAGCTCGCCCGCGTTTAGCCTAGCGGGAGTGGTTGAGCAGTTCTTC.

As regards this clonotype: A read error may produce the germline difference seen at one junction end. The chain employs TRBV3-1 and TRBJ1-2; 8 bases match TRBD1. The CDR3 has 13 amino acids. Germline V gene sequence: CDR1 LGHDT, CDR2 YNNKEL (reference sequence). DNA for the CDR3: TGTGCCAGCAGCCTACTGACAGGGGATGGCTATACCTTC. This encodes CASSLLTGDGYTF.

CDR3 sequence: CASSLEPGDTGELFF. In DNA, the CDR3 is TGCGCCAGCAGCTTGGAACCCGGAGACACCGGGGAGCTGTTTTTT. This rearrangement joins TRBV5-1 to TRBJ2-2, with D hard to call. The CDR3 has 15 residues. Looked up from germline, CDR1 is SGHRS and CDR2 is YFSETQ. V was shortened by 0 bases and J by 3 bases, with 9 bases between the two germline ends. The entire variable domain, with the rest obtained from reference TRBV5-1 and TRBJ2-2, is as follows: KAGVTQTPRYLIKTRGQQVTLSCSPISGHRSVSWYQQTPGQGLQFLFEYFSETQRNKGNFPGRFSGRQFSNSRSEMNVSTLELGDSALYLCASSLEPGDTGELFFGEGSRLTVL.

Here the CDR3 DNA reads TGCAGTGCTAGAGATCTACGGTTCTCCTACGAGCAGTACTTC. Translation: CSARDLRFSYEQYF. The genes are TRBV20-1 and TRBJ2-7; D is ambiguous. This CDR3 contains 14 residues. Germline V gene lookup returns CDR1 DFQATT and CDR2 SNEGSKA (reference sequence). V was pared by 0 bases and J by 0 bases, with 9 bases between.

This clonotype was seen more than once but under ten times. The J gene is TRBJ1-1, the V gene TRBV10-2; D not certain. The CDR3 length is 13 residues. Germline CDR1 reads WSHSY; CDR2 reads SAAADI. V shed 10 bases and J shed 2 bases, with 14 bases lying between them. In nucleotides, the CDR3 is TGCGCCATCCGGGCGTCATTAAACACTGAAGCTTTCTTT. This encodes CAIRASLNTEAFF.